Listed below are T cell receptor beta chains from one sample, sequenced in a study of beta chain features in type 1 diabetes. Only in-frame clones appear in the TCRdb table, and some are missing; sequencing was by immunoSEQ multiplex PCR. The sample contains nearly 250,000 clones, 13% to 15% of which appear only once. The sequenced sample was naive CD4+ T cells from blood. These receptors were obtained from a woman in her thirties or forties in good health. CDR3s include the opening cysteine and the closing phenylalanine or tryptophan. The D gene is left open where the match is weak. The size of a clone is reported for some rows only, either as once, few or many, or as a class for expanded clones.

D: -; J: TRBJ1-6; length: 14; V: TRBV5-1; size: -; CDR3: CASSLDVRNSPLHF; DNA: TGCGCCAGCAGCTTGGATGTCAGAAATTCACCCCTCCACTTT
D: -; J: TRBJ1-1; length: 14; V: TRBV6-5; size: few; CDR3: CASSYQVRNTEAFF; DNA: TGTGCCAGCAGTTACCAGGTTCGGAACACTGAAGCTTTCTTT
D: -; J: TRBJ2-3; length: 13; V: TRBV2; size: -; CDR3: CASISGGTDTQYF; DNA: TGTGCCAGCATTTCCGGGGGCACAGATACGCAGTATTTT
D: -; J: TRBJ1-1; length: 13; V: TRBV18; size: few; CDR3: CASSLKGVAEAFF; DNA: TGTGCCAGCTCCCTTAAGGGGGTCGCTGAAGCTTTCTTT
D: -; J: TRBJ1-2; length: 14; V: TRBV2; size: -; CDR3: CASSERTDIYGYTF; DNA: TGTGCCAGCAGTGAAAGGACAGACATCTATGGCTACACCTTC
D: -; J: TRBJ1-2; length: 14; V: TRBV6-1; size: -; CDR3: CASSEARTSYGYTF; DNA: TGTGCCAGCAGTGAAGCGAGGACATCTTATGGCTACACCTTC
D: -; J: TRBJ1-5; length: 12; V: TRBV7-2; size: -; CDR3: CASSPTGKGQHF; DNA: TGTGCCAGCAGTCCTACCGGCAAGGGGCAGCATTTT
D: -; J: TRBJ1-6; length: 17; V: TRBV4-1; size: -; CDR3: CASSQDRATDLDSPLHF; DNA: TGCGCCAGCAGCCAAGACAGGGCCACTGATCTAGATTCACCCCTCCACTTT
D: -; J: TRBJ2-7; length: 14; V: TRBV5-8; size: few; CDR3: CASSLRTRRDEQYF; DNA: TGTGCCAGCAGCTTAAGGACAAGAAGGGACGAGCAGTACTTC
D: TRBD1; J: TRBJ2-7; length: 16; V: TRBV11-2; size: -; CDR3: CASSSPFPGQGYEQYF; DNA: TGTGCCAGCAGCTCACCCTTTCCGGGACAGGGCTACGAGCAGTACTTC
D: TRBD1; J: TRBJ1-6; length: 14; V: TRBV5-6; size: -; CDR3: CASSWGQGISPLHF; DNA: TGTGCCAGCAGCTGGGGACAGGGGATCTCACCCCTCCACTTT
D: -; J: TRBJ2-3; length: 13; V: TRBV7-8; size: -; CDR3: CASSLSESDTQYF; DNA: TGTGCCAGCAGCTTAAGCGAATCCGATACGCAGTATTTT
D: TRBD1; J: TRBJ2-7; length: 15; V: TRBV7-2; size: -; CDR3: CASSLSGTELLEQYF; DNA: TGTGCCAGCAGCTTGTCGGGGACAGAGTTGTTAGAGCAGTACTTC
D: TRBD1; J: TRBJ2-7; length: 16; V: TRBV13; size: few; CDR3: CASSPVGDRGTYEQYF; DNA: TGTGCCAGCAGCCCGGTAGGGGACAGAGGGACCTACGAGCAGTACTTC
D: TRBD1; J: TRBJ1-3; length: 14; V: TRBV2; size: -; CDR3: CASSDRVAGNTIYF; DNA: TGTGCCAGCAGCGACAGGGTTGCGGGAAACACCATATATTTT
D: -; J: TRBJ1-1; length: 12; V: TRBV2; size: -; CDR3: CASSQGYTEAFF; DNA: TGTGCCAGCAGTCAGGGGTACACTGAAGCTTTCTTT
D: TRBD1; J: TRBJ2-3; length: 13; V: TRBV27; size: few; CDR3: CASRGQGTDTQYF; DNA: TGTGCCAGCCGCGGACAGGGCACAGATACGCAGTATTTT
D: -; J: TRBJ1-4; length: 12; V: TRBV5-8; size: -; CDR3: CASTPIRDTPLF; DNA: TGTGCCAGCACCCCGATCCGGGACACCCCTCTTTTT
D: TRBD2; J: TRBJ2-1; length: 16; V: TRBV2; size: few; CDR3: CASSDLGTRSYNEQFF; DNA: TGTGCCAGCAGTGATCTTGGGACTAGGTCCTACAATGAGCAGTTCTTC
D: -; J: TRBJ1-5; length: 15; V: TRBV18; size: -; CDR3: CASSPGQLENQPQHF; DNA: TGTGCCAGCTCACCAGGACAGCTAGAAAATCAGCCCCAGCATTTT
D: -; J: TRBJ1-2; length: 14; V: TRBV19; size: -; CDR3: CASSGGTYLDGYTF; DNA: TGTGCCAGTAGTGGCGGGACTTACCTAGATGGCTACACCTTC
D: -; J: TRBJ1-1; length: 13; V: TRBV10-1; size: -; CDR3: CASSGGPNTEAFF; DNA: TGCGCCAGCAGTGGAGGCCCGAACACTGAAGCTTTCTTT
D: -; J: TRBJ2-7; length: 17; V: TRBV5-1; size: -; CDR3: CASSLEVIGGRTYEQYF; DNA: TGCGCCAGCAGCTTGGAGGTGATCGGAGGCCGGACCTACGAGCAGTACTTC
D: -; J: TRBJ2-7; length: 14; V: TRBV7-9; size: few; CDR3: CASSPGRTNYEQYF; DNA: TGTGCCAGCAGCCCCGGACGGACAAACTACGAGCAGTACTTC
D: TRBD1; J: TRBJ2-5; length: 16; V: TRBV5-1; size: few; CDR3: CASSLQGTGGYQTQYF; DNA: TGCGCCAGCAGCCTCCAAGGGACAGGGGGATACCAGACCCAGTACTTC
D: TRBD1; J: TRBJ1-1; length: 13; V: TRBV5-1; size: -; CDR3: CASSFGQGNEAFF; DNA: TGCGCCAGCAGCTTCGGACAGGGTAATGAAGCTTTCTTT
D: TRBD2; J: TRBJ2-7; length: 16; V: TRBV5-1; size: -; CDR3: CASSLGLAGANYEQYF; DNA: TGCGCCAGCAGCTTGGGACTAGCGGGGGCGAACTACGAGCAGTACTTC
D: -; J: TRBJ2-7; length: 13; V: TRBV13; size: few; CDR3: CASSLRGGYEQYF; DNA: TGTGCCAGCAGCTTACGAGGCGGTTACGAGCAGTACTTC
D: -; J: TRBJ1-1; length: 14; V: TRBV6-1; size: -; CDR3: CASRKGDLNTEAFF; DNA: TGTGCCAGCAGAAAAGGAGACCTTAACACTGAAGCTTTCTTT
D: TRBD1; J: TRBJ1-6; length: 15; V: TRBV5-1; size: few; CDR3: CASSLEGQYNSPLHF; DNA: TGCGCCAGCAGCTTGGAGGGACAGTATAATTCACCCCTCCACTTT
D: -; J: TRBJ2-7; length: 14; V: TRBV5-1; size: -; CDR3: CASSRTDSSYEQYF; DNA: TGCGCCAGCAGCAGGACAGATAGCTCCTACGAGCAGTACTTC
D: TRBD1; J: TRBJ1-3; length: 13; V: TRBV9; size: -; CDR3: CASSEGQGNTIYF; DNA: TGTGCCAGCAGCGAGGGACAGGGAAACACCATATATTTT
D: TRBD2; J: TRBJ2-7; length: 15; V: TRBV7-9; size: few; CDR3: CASSLSLAGGNEQYF; DNA: TGTGCCAGCAGCTTATCACTAGCGGGGGGTAACGAGCAGTACTTC
D: TRBD1; J: TRBJ2-3; length: 14; V: TRBV2; size: few; CDR3: CASARDSPTDTQYF; DNA: TGTGCCAGCGCCCGGGACAGCCCCACAGATACGCAGTATTTT
D: TRBD2; J: TRBJ2-3; length: 17; V: TRBV7-2; size: -; CDR3: CASSVMVGLAGPDTQYF; DNA: TGTGCCAGCAGCGTTATGGTGGGACTAGCGGGGCCAGATACGCAGTATTTT
D: TRBD1; J: TRBJ2-2; length: 14; V: TRBV9; size: few; CDR3: CASTKTGDDGELFF; DNA: TGTGCCAGCACCAAAACAGGGGATGACGGGGAGCTGTTTTTT
D: TRBD1; J: TRBJ1-1; length: 13; V: TRBV5-4; size: -; CDR3: CASSRQGNTEAFF; DNA: TGTGCCAGCAGCCGACAGGGGAACACTGAAGCTTTCTTT
D: -; J: TRBJ2-3; length: 16; V: TRBV7-2; size: few; CDR3: CASSGEPQGLRDTQYF; DNA: TGTGCCAGCAGCGGGGAGCCACAGGGTCTTAGGGATACGCAGTATTTT
D: TRBD1; J: TRBJ2-7; length: 14; V: TRBV14; size: -; CDR3: CASSHSGQGISSYF; DNA: TGTGCCAGCAGCCACTCGGGACAGGGAATATCTTCGTACTTC